Presented here are 17 T cell receptor beta chains from one specimen sequenced in a study. TCRdb re-called the 5' RACE reads through MiXCR, storing one row per CDR3 protein. The repertoire holds approximately 40,000 distinct CDR3 sequences, with approximately 22% as singletons. Treg sorting used a CD4+CD25+CD127-/low gate. The sample consisted of Tregs sorted from blood. Every receptor here comes from a female donor with breast cancer.

This clonotype came up a few times. This sequence joins TRBV6-1 and TRBJ1-2; D is ambiguous. The CDR3 covers 15 residues. V gave up 8 bases and J gave up 0 bases, with 16 bases separating them. Germline V CDR1 and CDR2: MNHNS, SASEGT. The CDR3 DNA is TGTGCCAGCCGTCCCTGGAACAAACCTAACTATGGCTACACCTTC. It yields the protein CASRPWNKPNYGYTF.

This clonotype was counted a few times. CDR3 protein: CASSFATVRNYGYTF. In DNA, the CDR3 is TGTGCCAGCAGCTTTGCGACAGTGAGGAACTATGGCTACACCTTC. The rearrangement links TRBV7-9 to TRBJ1-2; the D gene is possibly TRBD1 (5 bases). V lost 3 bases and J lost 2, with 13 bases in between. The CDR3 length is 15 residues. Germline CDR1 is SEHNR and CDR2 is FQNEAQ (reference sequence).

This clonotype was detected ten times or more. V usage is TRBV7-9 and J usage is TRBJ2-5, with 12 bases matching TRBD2. J was trimmed by 1 base and V by 5 bases; bases with no gene match: 8. Looked up from germline, CDR1 is SEHNR and CDR2 is FQNEAQ (reference sequence). There are 17 residues in the CDR3. CDR3 residues: CASSPGTSGPIQETQYF. The CDR3 coding sequence is TGTGCCAGCAGCCCGGGGACTAGCGGGCCCATCCAAGAGACCCAGTACTTC.

This clonotype occurred many times. The chain is built from TRBV29-1 and TRBJ2-1; D is uncertain. This CDR3 contains 10 residues. V dropped 4 bases and J dropped 9 bases, with 7 bases sitting between them. The V gene's germline CDR1 is SQVTM and CDR2 ANQGSEA. CDR3 residues: CSVVGREQFF. CDR3 nucleotide sequence: TGCAGCGTTGTAGGTCGTGAGCAGTTCTTC.

This chain connects TRBV7-3 to TRBJ2-7, with D possibly being TRBD1 or TRBD2 (5 bases each). The V end was cut by 5 bases, the J end by 7 bases, with 18 bases between. Germline CDR1 reads SGHTA; CDR2 reads FQGTGA. The CDR3 consists of 14 residues. The CDR3 spells CASSPDGTLGEQYF. CDR3 sequence (DNA): TGTGCCAGCAGCCCCGACGGGACCTTGGGGGAGCAGTACTTC.

This clonotype has ten or more counts. The chain combines TRBV24-1 with TRBJ2-5; TRBD2 matches 10 bases. Germline V gene sequence: CDR1 KGHDR, CDR2 SFDVKD. This CDR3 comprises 15 residues. J was trimmed by 1 base and V by 6 bases; bases with no gene match: 4. CDR3 bases: TGTGCCACCAGTTTGGCTAGCGGGAGCCAAGAGACCCAGTACTTC. It is translated as CATSLASGSQETQYF.

The gene calls are TRBV5-1 and TRBJ2-3; TRBD1 aligns across 7 bases. Trimming at V came to 4 bases and at J to 4 bases, leaving 9 bases not matched to a gene. There are 15 residues in the CDR3. Germline V gene data show CDR1 as SGHRS and CDR2 as YFSETQ. The CDR3 reads CASSVQTGSADTQYF. CDR3 in DNA: TGCGCCAGCAGCGTACAGACAGGGTCGGCAGATACGCAGTATTTT.

This clonotype was seen a few times. The chain combines TRBV2 with TRBJ1-2, with D hard to call. V dropped 5 bases and J dropped 5 bases, with 12 bases sitting between them. The length of the CDR3 is 13 residues. Germline CDR1 SNHLY, CDR2 FYNNEI. Here the CDR3 DNA reads TGTGCCAGCAGTTTCGATTATGGGTATGGCTACACCTTC. Protein product: CASSFDYGYGYTF.

This clonotype was seen many times. The J gene is TRBJ2-3, the V gene TRBV5-1; TRBD1 might be the D (6 bases). The V end lost 4 bases, the J end lost 1 base, and 13 bases lay between the germline ends. Germline CDR1 and CDR2: SGHRS and YFSETQ. The CDR3 spans 15 residues. This CDR3 reads CASSPGTRRTDTQYF. CDR3 sequence (DNA): TGCGCCAGCAGCCCTGGGACACGCCGCACAGATACGCAGTATTTT. Combining the CDR3 with reference TRBV5-1 and TRBJ2-3 gives the whole variable domain KAGVTQTPRYLIKTRGQQVTLSCSPISGHRSVSWYQQTPGQGLQFLFEYFSETQRNKGNFPGRFSGRQFSNSRSEMNVSTLELGDSALYLCASSPGTRRTDTQYFGPGTRLTVL.

This clonotype is judged medium-sized (0.01 to 0.1%). The CDR3 DNA reads TGTGCCATGGGAGGCCGACAGGATAGCAATCAGCCCCAGCATTTT. Translation gives CAMGGRQDSNQPQHF. The rearrangement joins TRBV6-5 to TRBJ1-5, with D tentatively TRBD1 (6 bases). Germline values: CDR1 MNHEY, CDR2 SVGAGI. The V end was cut by 10 bases, the J end by 0 bases, with 16 bases between. The CDR3 extends over 15 amino acids.

J is TRBJ2-1 and V is TRBV6-5; a possible D gene is TRBD2 (6 bases). The V gene's germline CDR1 is MNHEY and CDR2 SVGAGI. There are 12 residues in the CDR3. Trimming removed 2 bases from V and 8 bases from J, with 7 bases in between. The CDR3 here is CASSYRGDEQFF. The CDR3 DNA reads as TGTGCCAGCAGTTACCGCGGGGATGAGCAGTTCTTC.

Only a few counts were recorded for this clonotype. The chain links TRBV2 to TRBJ2-1; TRBD2 aligns across 7 bases. V was clipped by 2 bases and J by 4 bases; unmatched bases: 8. Germline V CDR1 and CDR2: SNHLY, FYNNEI. This CDR3 comprises 16 residues. The CDR3 bases are TGTGCCAGCAGTGAAAGCGCCGGGACTATATACAATGAGCAGTTCTTC. It encodes CASSESAGTIYNEQFF.

This clonotype was observed at least ten times. This chain joins TRBV4-1 and TRBJ1-6; 7 positions agree with TRBD1. From germline, CDR1 is MGHRA and CDR2 YSYEKL. The trim removed 4 bases at V and 8 bases at J, leaving 5 bases unmatched. The CDR3 runs to 14 residues. The CDR3, as DNA: TGCGCCAGCAGCCGCGTCACAGGGGATTCACCCCTCCACTTT. Residues: CASSRVTGDSPLHF.

This clonotype has a handful of counts. This rearrangement joins TRBV25-1 to TRBJ2-2; D is uncertain. The CDR3 runs to 13 residues. Germline CDR1 is MGHDK and CDR2 is SYGVNS. Trimming pared 4 bases from V and 6 bases from J, leaving 9 bases between. Here the CDR3 reads CASSADNPGELFF. The CDR3, as DNA: TGTGCCAGCAGTGCAGATAACCCCGGGGAGCTGTTTTTT.

Ten or more counts support this clonotype. V is TRBV6-5 and J is TRBJ2-7; no firm D call. Trimming cost V 6 bases and J 2 bases, with 17 bases left between them. This CDR3 spans 15 amino acids. Germline loops: CDR1 MNHEY, CDR2 SVGAGI. CDR3 sequence reads: CASRLSPLGPYEQYF. CDR3 DNA sequence: TGTGCCAGCAGATTAAGCCCACTCGGACCCTACGAGCAGTACTTC.

As for this clonotype: A much larger clonotype is one base distant, so this may be a read error. Since no conserved phenylalanine or tryptophan closes the CDR3, a read error is the likely cause. The genes are TRBV28 and TRBJ1-1; no firm D call. The germline V gene has CDR1 MDHEN and CDR2 SYDVKM. CDR3 length: 13 residues. V was cut by 8 bases and J by 8 bases, with 18 bases left in between. CDR3 amino acids: CASDFDTTGEAFC. The CDR3 DNA is TGTGCCAGCGACTTCGACACGACGGGCGAAGCTTTCTGT.

CDR3 protein: CAWSVGPPPNEQFF. DNA for the CDR3: TGTGCCTGGAGTGTTGGTCCGCCACCCAATGAGCAGTTCTTC. The chain joins TRBV30 to TRBJ2-1, with D unresolved. This CDR3 contains 14 residues. Trimming removed 0 bases at V and 6 bases at J, with 12 bases between. Germline CDR1 GTSNPN, CDR2 SVGIG (reference sequence).